The rows below give T cell receptor beta chains drawn from one sample of a study of shared clonotypes between healthy human individuals. Clones were read by immunoSEQ multiplex PCR, and TCRdb kept only the in-frame ones, dropping some. The sample lists 550,000 to 850,000 clones; roughly 72% were seen once. The specimen was memory CD4+ T cells sorted from blood. The source is a young woman in good health. The CDR3 runs from the conserved cysteine through the conserved F or W. A D gene is named only where the DNA matches it firmly. The size of a clone is reported for some rows only, either as once, few or many, or as a class for expanded clones.

clone_size: .
j_call: TRBJ2-7
v_call: TRBV5-1
d_call: TRBD1
cdr3_aa: CASSSGTGVSYEQYF
cdr3_nt: TGCGCCAGCAGCTCCGGGACAGGGGTTTCCTACGAGCAGTACTTC

clone_size: .
j_call: TRBJ2-7
v_call: TRBV7-9
d_call: TRBD1
cdr3_aa: CASSFGTGGSYEQYF
cdr3_nt: TGTGCCAGCAGCTTTGGGACAGGGGGTTCCTACGAGCAGTACTTC

clone_size: .
j_call: TRBJ2-5
v_call: TRBV5-1
d_call: .
cdr3_aa: CASSLDRGGEETQYF
cdr3_nt: TGCGCCAGCAGCTTGGACAGGGGAGGAGAAGAGACCCAGTACTTC

clone_size: .
j_call: TRBJ1-5
v_call: TRBV19
d_call: .
cdr3_aa: CASSIELGRQPQHF
cdr3_nt: TGTGCCAGTAGTATAGAGTTGGGAAGACAGCCCCAGCATTTT

clone_size: .
j_call: TRBJ1-1
v_call: TRBV19
d_call: .
cdr3_aa: CASGVSWGTEAFF
cdr3_nt: TGTGCCAGTGGGGTTTCATGGGGCACTGAAGCTTTCTTT

clone_size: .
j_call: TRBJ2-5
v_call: TRBV4-1
d_call: .
cdr3_aa: CASSQARVETQYF
cdr3_nt: TGCGCCAGCAGCCAAGCCAGGGTAGAGACCCAGTACTTC

clone_size: many
j_call: TRBJ2-1
v_call: TRBV25-1
d_call: .
cdr3_aa: CASSEVGPRGDEQFF
cdr3_nt: TGTGCCAGCAGTGAAGTCGGGCCAAGGGGGGATGAGCAGTTCTTC

clone_size: .
j_call: TRBJ1-5
v_call: TRBV28
d_call: .
cdr3_aa: CASSLSLDQPQHF
cdr3_nt: TGTGCCAGCAGTCTATCGTTGGATCAGCCCCAGCATTTT

clone_size: .
j_call: TRBJ2-2
v_call: TRBV5-1
d_call: .
cdr3_aa: CASRWAGFNTGELFF
cdr3_nt: TGCGCCAGCAGATGGGCGGGATTTAACACCGGGGAGCTGTTTTTT

clone_size: .
j_call: TRBJ1-1
v_call: TRBV20-1
d_call: .
cdr3_aa: CSARDDAEAFF
cdr3_nt: TGCAGTGCTAGAGATGACGCTGAAGCTTTCTTT

clone_size: .
j_call: TRBJ2-5
v_call: TRBV5-1
d_call: .
cdr3_aa: CASSWGATDQETQYF
cdr3_nt: TGCGCCAGCAGCTGGGGGGCGACGGACCAAGAGACCCAGTACTTC

clone_size: .
j_call: TRBJ2-5
v_call: TRBV18
d_call: .
cdr3_aa: CASSPTAKETQYF
cdr3_nt: TGTGCCAGCTCACCAACCGCGAAAGAGACCCAGTACTTC

clone_size: .
j_call: TRBJ1-1
v_call: TRBV18
d_call: .
cdr3_aa: CASSPYTGIMNTEAFF
cdr3_nt: TGTGCCAGCTCACCCTATACAGGGATAATGAACACTGAAGCTTTCTTT

clone_size: .
j_call: TRBJ2-2
v_call: TRBV10-1
d_call: .
cdr3_aa: CASSDANTGELFF
cdr3_nt: TGCGCCAGCAGTGATGCGAACACCGGGGAGCTGTTTTTT

clone_size: .
j_call: TRBJ1-1
v_call: TRBV19
d_call: .
cdr3_aa: CATRMNTEAFF
cdr3_nt: TGTGCCACCCGAATGAACACTGAAGCTTTCTTT